Listed below are T cell receptor beta chains from one sample, sequenced in a study of response to subunit inactivated influenza vaccine. TCRdb itself ran the RT-PCR reads through MiXCR, one entry per CDR3 protein. The table has about 540,000 distinct CDR3 sequences, around 25% seen once. The same sample was also used in a study of T cells expressing NK-cell markers.

This material consisted of CD4+ T cells sorted from PBMCs, taken about 12 days after vaccination. The receptors here all came from a man aged 50 to 60 who received an inactivated influenza vaccine. CDR3s include the opening cysteine and the closing phenylalanine or tryptophan. D genes are given only for firm matches. Some rows have no size entry. The others give once, few or many, or a class for an expanded clone.

D	V	J	size	CDR3	DNA
TRBD1	TRBV5-5	TRBJ1-1	many	CASSSVPRGVNTEAFF	TGTGCCAGCAGCTCAGTACCCAGGGGGGTGAACACTGAAGCTTTCTTT
NA	TRBV10-3	TRBJ2-7	few	CAISDGRGTYEQYF	TGTGCCATCAGTGACGGCAGGGGCACCTACGAGCAGTACTTC
NA	TRBV6-2/TRBV6-3	TRBJ2-1	once	CASSLGPVNEQFF	TGTGCCAGCAGTTTGGGGCCCGTCAATGAGCAGTTCTTC
NA	TRBV2	TRBJ2-7	NA	CASSVQDQYEQYF	TGTGCCAGCAGTGTGCAGGACCAGTACGAGCAGTACTTC
TRBD1	TRBV3-1	TRBJ2-1	NA	CASSQPDRGNEQFF	TGTGCCAGCAGCCAACCGGACAGGGGCAATGAGCAGTTCTTC
NA	TRBV10-3	TRBJ2-1	NA	CAINGRNNEQFF	TGTGCCATCAATGGACGGAACAATGAGCAGTTCTTC
NA	TRBV7-3	TRBJ2-5	few	CASSLMFGETQYF	TGTGCCAGCAGCTTAATGTTTGGGGAGACCCAGTACTTC
NA	TRBV7-9	TRBJ2-2	NA	CASSLDLSTGELFF	TGTGCCAGCAGCTTAGACCTTAGCACCGGGGAGCTGTTTTTT
NA	TRBV2	TRBJ2-7	few	CASSEASFSYEQYF	TGTGCCAGCAGTGAAGCCAGCTTCTCCTACGAGCAGTACTTC
TRBD2	TRBV11-2	TRBJ2-1	NA	CASRNPGLEQFF	TGTGCCAGCAGAAATCCGGGACTAGAGCAGTTCTTC
NA	TRBV9	TRBJ2-5	NA	CASSVVRGEGETQYF	TGTGCCAGCAGCGTAGTGAGGGGTGAGGGGGAGACCCAGTACTTC
NA	TRBV6-4	TRBJ1-1	few	CASSELSRAFF	TGTGCCAGCAGTGAACTGTCCCGAGCTTTCTTT
TRBD2	TRBV7-3	TRBJ2-1	once	CASSSTGTSNNEQFF	TGTGCCAGCAGCTCCACCGGGACTAGCAACAATGAGCAGTTCTTC
NA	TRBV29-1	TRBJ2-7	few	CSVASDYEQYF	TGCAGCGTTGCGTCAGACTACGAGCAGTACTTC
NA	TRBV29-1	TRBJ2-3	few	CSVARVGATDTQYF	TGCAGCGTTGCCCGGGTGGGGGCCACGGATACGCAGTATTTT
NA	TRBV12-3/TRBV12-4	TRBJ1-1	few	CASSFGRLSEAFF	TGTGCCAGCAGTTTCGGACGTCTTTCTGAAGCTTTCTTT
TRBD1	TRBV12-3/TRBV12-4	TRBJ1-1	many	CASRKGQGNLYEAFF	TGTGCCAGCAGGAAGGGACAGGGGAACCTCTATGAAGCTTTCTTT